These 7 T cell receptor beta chains were sequenced from one sample in a study of cytomegalovirus exposure and HLA in healthy donors. PCR involved 60 Vbeta and 13 Jbeta primers. Clones were read by immunoSEQ multiplex PCR, and TCRdb kept only the in-frame ones, dropping some. The profile shows fewer than 250,000 clones, approximately 68% of them singletons. The sequencing input was PBMCs. Every receptor here comes from a woman under 40 in good health and CMV-seronegative.

The gene calls are TRBV30 and TRBJ2-7; the match to TRBD2 covers 9 bases. Germline loops: CDR1 GTSNPN, CDR2 SVGIG (reference sequence). The CDR3 spans 15 residues. Trimming removed 1 base from V and 4 bases from J; junction bases left unmatched: 8. Here the CDR3 DNA reads TGTGCCTGGAGTGGGAGACTAGCGGCGCCTTACGAGCAGTACTTC. It yields the protein CAWSGRLAAPYEQYF.

J is TRBJ2-7 and V is TRBV5-1; maybe TRBD1 (6 bases). Per the germline V gene, CDR1 is SGHRS and CDR2 is YFSETQ. This CDR3 spans 13 amino acids. Trimming left V 2 bases short and J 5 bases short, with 11 bases between. CDR3 region: CASSFAGVNEQYF. CDR3 in DNA: TGCGCCAGCAGCTTCGCAGGGGTGAACGAGCAGTACTTC. The entire variable domain, with the rest obtained from reference TRBV5-1 and TRBJ2-7, is as follows: KAGVTQTPRYLIKTRGQQVTLSCSPISGHRSVSWYQQTPGQGLQFLFEYFSETQRNKGNFPGRFSGRQFSNSRSEMNVSTLELGDSALYLCASSFAGVNEQYFGPGTRLTVT.

This clone has more than one count but fewer than ten. This chain joins TRBV27 and TRBJ1-3; D remains ambiguous. Germline values: CDR1 MNHEY, CDR2 SMNVEV (reference sequence). Trimming shortened V by 4 bases and J by 0 bases, and 10 bases separated the two germline ends. This CDR3 region has 15 residues. The CDR3 here is CASSSPSLSGNTIYF. The DNA for the CDR3 is TGTGCCAGCAGTTCTCCAAGCCTCTCTGGAAACACCATATATTTT.

The V gene is TRBV19, the J gene TRBJ2-7; 7 positions match TRBD2. V lost 9 bases and J lost 5; bases outside the gene matches: 13. This CDR3 region has 14 residues. CDR1 and CDR2 (germline): LNHDA, SQIVND (reference sequence). CDR3 loop: CASISGAIPHEQYF. The CDR3 nucleotides are TGTGCCAGCATAAGCGGGGCCATCCCCCACGAGCAGTACTTC. Full variable domain (remainder filled in from reference TRBV19 and TRBJ2-7): DGGITQSPKYLFRKEGQNVTLSCEQNLNHDAMYWYRQDPGQGLRLIYYSQIVNDFQKGDIAEGYSVSREKKESFPLTVTSAQKNPTAFYLCASISGAIPHEQYFGPGTRLTVT.

This chain uses TRBV6-1 with TRBJ2-7, with D possibly matching TRBD2 (6 bases). Germline CDR1 reads MNHNS; CDR2 reads SASEGT. There are 14 residues in the CDR3. V lost 1 base, J lost 2 bases, and 9 bases lay in between. The DNA for the CDR3 is TGTGCCAGCAGTGAAGAGCGGGTCGCCTACGAGCAGTACTTC. This translates into CASSEERVAYEQYF.

The genes are TRBV7-9 and TRBJ2-5, with 14 bases fitting TRBD2. The germline gives CDR1 SEHNR, CDR2 FQNEAQ (reference sequence). Trimming cost V 8 bases and J 7 bases; bases outside gene matches: 12. CDR3 length: 16 amino acids. The CDR3 is CASGAATSGGAGTQYF. The CDR3 bases are TGTGCCAGCGGTGCAGCGACTAGCGGGGGGGCTGGGACCCAGTACTTC.

This clone was detected a few times. The chain links TRBV5-1 to TRBJ2-7; D is unresolved. The CDR3 spans 12 residues. The V and J ends lost 3 bases and 1 base respectively, with 5 bases between them. CDR1 and CDR2 from the germline V gene are SGHRS and YFSETQ. The CDR3 protein is CASSSGSYEQYF. The CDR3 nucleotides read TGCGCCAGCAGCTCCGGGTCCTACGAGCAGTACTTC. Variable domain in full (rest from reference TRBV5-1 and TRBJ2-7): KAGVTQTPRYLIKTRGQQVTLSCSPISGHRSVSWYQQTPGQGLQFLFEYFSETQRNKGNFPGRFSGRQFSNSRSEMNVSTLELGDSALYLCASSSGSYEQYFGPGTRLTVT.